This T cell receptor beta chain is from a study of Tregs in tolerant kidney transplant recipients (dated by TCRdb to between 2019 and 2020). With regard to the full study: TCRbeta sequencing was used in the study to identify donor-specific regulatory T cells before combined kidney and bone marrow transplantation, and the identified cells were then tracked after transplant. Several methods of expanding Tregs specific for an allogeneic donor were compared by TCRbeta repertoire sequencing in 3 healthy controls. General conclusions and limits of the study: Although technical replication error seemed to be minimal, the question of biological reproducibility was not addressed directly. The study was limited by small patient numbers, and the findings need validation in larger populations and under other immunosuppression protocols. Expanding Tregs with activated donor B cells appeared to identify the most biologically relevant and donor-specific TCRbeta repertoire.

For TCRbeta CDR3 sequencing, genomic DNA from the sorted cells was extracted using the QIAGEN DNeasy Blood and Tissue Kit. High-throughput TCRbeta CDR3 sequencing, including PCR amplification with bias correction and internal controls, was performed commercially through immunoSEQ. Processing in the source paper ran as follows. A unique productive TCRbeta sequence was defined by the CDR3 nucleotide sequence when primers matched, and otherwise by the CDR3 amino acid sequence together with the Vbeta and Jbeta genes. To correct for sorting error, sequences found in more than one sorted population at a frequency ratio of 2:1 or less were discarded, and the remaining shared sequences were assigned to the population with the higher frequency. Donor-reactive sequences were defined as at least 5-fold expanded in CFSE-low cells versus unstimulated cells, with frequency of at least 0.01% in CFSE-low cells. Jensen-Shannon divergence, calculated on the top 100 TCRbeta sequences ranked by frequency, was used to quantify repertoire divergence. For any sample with multiple sequencing runs, sorting error was corrected in each run separately before the runs were pooled. TCRdb carries this immuneACCESS record with in-frame sequences only. Its versions omit some clonotypes, under half of them owing to an unresolved V gene in the studies checked, with the rest unexplained. D and trimming were read from the DNA, whereas the V and J calls and clone size are those reported in that table. Across this sample there are tens of thousands of clones, with about 90% seen only once. Of the sample, 0.6% to 0.7% falls within the top ten clones.

Via the germline V gene, CDR1 is SGHTA and CDR2 FQGNSA. From the cysteine through the phenylalanine, the CDR3 covers 14 amino acids. Here the CDR3 DNA is all that survives: 42 bases in frame from base 1. Germline trimming: 6 bases from V, 2 bases from J; junction bases outside gene matches: 7. About this clone: Its antigen remains unidentified. The sample holds no much larger clone one base away, and base qualities are not on file.

Unstimulated Tregs (CD4+CD25+CD127-), CD4+ non-Tregs (CD4+CD25-), CD4 and CD8 cells were FACS-sorted from thawed PBMCs. Prior to Treg sorting, thawed PBMCs were rested overnight at 37 degrees C with approximately 210 IU/ml IL-2. Blood from healthy controls was obtained either as purchased buffy coats or from healthy volunteers. Healthy control blood was processed by Ficoll density gradient to PBMCs and cryopreserved; patient PBMCs were collected before and after transplant. This sequence was found in a human donor in good health. Recombination joined TRBV7-2 with TRBJ2-7; a stretch of 7 junction bases matches TRBD1. Sequences were obtained from Tregs from blood. The bases read TGTGCCAGCAGACCCGACAGGGAAGCCTACGAGCAGTACTTC. This gives the protein CASRPDREAYEQYF.